This T cell receptor (beta chain) was retrieved from a study of CD8+ T cells in alopecia areata. Overall study context: Those patients who were treated received oral tofacitinib, which was given at 5 to 10 mg twice daily for moderate-to-severe alopecia areata. Study-wide results and caveats: Greater clonality was observed in lesional scalp samples, especially alopecia totalis/universalis, versus normal scalp. Sequencing of scalp samples also captures resident alphabeta T cells of normal skin.

Following RNA extraction, reverse transcription yielded cDNA that acted as the sequencing template. The table came from immunoSEQ multiplex PCR; TCRdb's copy has only in-frame clones and leaves some out. Of some 170,000 clones listed, just over 65% are singletons. Peripheral blood and lesional scalp punch biopsies were taken from alopecia areata patients. This clone turned up a few times. Its cognate antigen is unknown. This same CDR3 is encoded by further DNA sequences in the sample. V was clipped by 0 bases and J by 6 bases, with 4 bases between them. Per germline, CDR1 SGHDT and CDR2 YYEEEE. CDR3 length: 12 amino acids.

The V and J genes are TRBV5-6 and TRBJ1-5; D remains unclear. The source material was CD8+ T cells sorted from blood, sampled at week 0. The receptor was isolated from a human donor with alopecia areata. DNA for the CDR3: TGTGCCAGCAGCTTGGGGAGTCAGCCCCAGCATTTT. It yields the protein CASSLGSQPQHF.